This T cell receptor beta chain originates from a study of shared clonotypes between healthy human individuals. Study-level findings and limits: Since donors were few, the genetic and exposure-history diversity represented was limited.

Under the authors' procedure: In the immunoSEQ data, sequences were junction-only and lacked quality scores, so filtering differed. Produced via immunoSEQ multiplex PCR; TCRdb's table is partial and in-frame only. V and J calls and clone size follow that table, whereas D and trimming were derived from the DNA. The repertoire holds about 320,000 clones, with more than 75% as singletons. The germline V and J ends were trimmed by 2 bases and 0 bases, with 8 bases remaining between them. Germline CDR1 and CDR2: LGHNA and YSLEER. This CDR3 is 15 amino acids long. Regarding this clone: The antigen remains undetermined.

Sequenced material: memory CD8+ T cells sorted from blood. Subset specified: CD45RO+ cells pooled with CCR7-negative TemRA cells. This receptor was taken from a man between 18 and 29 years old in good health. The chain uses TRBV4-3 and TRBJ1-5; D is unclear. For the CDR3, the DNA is TGCGCCAGCAGCCAAAGGAGGGTTAGCAATCAGCCCCAGCATTTT. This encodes CASSQRRVSNQPQHF.